A selection of T cell receptor beta chains follows, all from one sample in a study of long-term antiretroviral therapy in people with HIV. The table came from immunoSEQ multiplex PCR; TCRdb's copy has only in-frame clones and leaves some out. The sample records roughly 30,000 clones, 75% to 90% being singletons. The specimen comprised unsorted PBMCs, sampled 0.8 years before starting antiretroviral therapy. The receptor set was obtained from a man between 18 and 35 years old with HIV. CDR3s include the opening cysteine and the closing phenylalanine or tryptophan. The D gene is left open where the match is weak. Rows may omit the clone size; those that give it use once, few, many or a size class.

v_gene,d_gene,j_gene,abundance,CDR3aa,CDR3nt
TRBV13,NA,TRBJ2-1,NA,CASSYTPQGSPYNEQFF,TGTGCCAGCAGCTATACGCCACAGGGATCGCCCTACAATGAGCAGTTCTTC
TRBV6-1,TRBD1,TRBJ2-1,NA,CASSEIGTETYNEQFF,TGTGCCAGCAGTGAGATCGGGACAGAGACTTACAATGAGCAGTTCTTC
TRBV2,TRBD2,TRBJ2-1,NA,CASSGAGTSVYNEQFF,TGTGCCAGCAGTGGGGCCGGGACTAGCGTTTACAATGAGCAGTTCTTC
TRBV6-5,NA,TRBJ1-5,NA,CASRKQEWQPQHF,TGTGCCAGCAGAAAACAGGAATGGCAGCCCCAGCATTTT
TRBV28,NA,TRBJ2-5,NA,CASIPGGGLQETQYF,TGTGCCAGCATCCCTGGAGGAGGTTTGCAAGAGACCCAGTACTTC
TRBV11-2,NA,TRBJ2-7,NA,CASSLRRLGTYEQYF,TGTGCCAGCAGCTTAAGGAGGTTGGGAACCTACGAGCAGTACTTC
TRBV5-1,TRBD2,TRBJ2-7,NA,CASSLGLAGAYEQYF,TGCGCCAGCAGCCTCGGACTAGCGGGAGCCTACGAGCAGTACTTC
TRBV2,NA,TRBJ2-7,few,CASSVRGNHEQYF,TGTGCCAGCAGCGTAAGGGGAAACCACGAGCAGTACTTC
TRBV11-1,NA,TRBJ1-4,NA,CASSWTGRLGEKLFF,TGTGCCAGCAGCTGGACGGGACGATTGGGTGAAAAACTGTTTTTT
TRBV6-1,NA,TRBJ1-5,NA,CASSEKVPDQPQHF,TGTGCCAGCAGTGAAAAGGTCCCAGATCAGCCCCAGCATTTT
TRBV11-2,NA,TRBJ2-7,NA,CASSSPGPLEQYF,TGTGCCAGCAGCTCCCCGGGTCCTTTAGAGCAGTACTTC
TRBV2,NA,TRBJ1-1,NA,CASSGSPSEAFF,TGTGCCAGCAGTGGGTCACCCTCAGAAGCTTTCTTT
TRBV13,NA,TRBJ1-2,NA,CASSLGANYGYTF,TGTGCCAGCAGCCTTGGAGCTAACTATGGCTACACCTTC
TRBV27,NA,TRBJ1-1,NA,CASSPTLQGGAFF,TGTGCCAGCAGTCCTACCCTTCAAGGTGGGGCTTTCTTT
TRBV5-1,TRBD2,TRBJ2-7,NA,CASSQGLLSYEQYF,TGCGCCAGCAGCCAGGGACTACTCTCCTACGAGCAGTACTTC
TRBV19,NA,TRBJ2-1,once,CASSTWGSRPRAKSGGNEQFF,TGTGCCAGTAGTACCTGGGGAAGTCGCCCCCGGGCTAAGAGTGGGGGCAATGAGCAGTTCTTC
TRBV7-9,NA,TRBJ2-2,NA,CASGTGELFF,TGTGCCAGCGGAACCGGGGAGCTGTTTTTT
TRBV12-5,TRBD2,TRBJ2-3,NA,CASGSVAGLAGTDTQYF,TGTGCTAGTGGTTCTGTGGCGGGGCTAGCGGGCACAGATACGCAGTATTTT
TRBV6-5,NA,TRBJ1-1,NA,CASSPMMNTEAFF,TGTGCCAGCAGCCCGATGATGAACACTGAAGCTTTCTTT
TRBV5-8,TRBD1,TRBJ1-5,NA,CASSLEIQGGNQPQHF,TGTGCCAGCAGCTTGGAAATCCAGGGGGGCAATCAGCCCCAGCATTTT
TRBV18,NA,TRBJ2-3,NA,CASSSTPIAADTQYF,TGTGCCAGCTCGTCGACCCCGATTGCGGCAGATACGCAGTATTTT
TRBV7-8,NA,TRBJ1-5,few,CASSQFQGPSQPQHF,TGTGCCAGCAGTCAATTTCAGGGTCCTAGTCAGCCCCAGCATTTT
TRBV7-9,TRBD2,TRBJ2-3,NA,CASSLTGSGGGTDTQYF,TGTGCCAGCAGCTTAACCGGTAGCGGGGGGGGCACAGATACGCAGTATTTT
TRBV7-6,TRBD2,TRBJ2-5,few,CASSLGAGAQYF,TGTGCCAGCAGCTTAGGGGCGGGGGCCCAGTACTTC
TRBV7-9,TRBD1,TRBJ1-1,NA,CASSPPAKWDRDLTEAFF,TGTGCCAGCAGCCCCCCGGCCAAATGGGACAGGGACCTTACTGAAGCTTTCTTT
TRBV7-2,TRBD1,TRBJ1-3,NA,CASSSRQGAGNTIYF,TGTGCCAGCAGCTCAAGACAGGGGGCAGGAAACACCATATATTTT
TRBV28,NA,TRBJ1-2,NA,CASSEGPGYTF,TGTGCCAGCAGTGAGGGACCTGGCTACACCTTC